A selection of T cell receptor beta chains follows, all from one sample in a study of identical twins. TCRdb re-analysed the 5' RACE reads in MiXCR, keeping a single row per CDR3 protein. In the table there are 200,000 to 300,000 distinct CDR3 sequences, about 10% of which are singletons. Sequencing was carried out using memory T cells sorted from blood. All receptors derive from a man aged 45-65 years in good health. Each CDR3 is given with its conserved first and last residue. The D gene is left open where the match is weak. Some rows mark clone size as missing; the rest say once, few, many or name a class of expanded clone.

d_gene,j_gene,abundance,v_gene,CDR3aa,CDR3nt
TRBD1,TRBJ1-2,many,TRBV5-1,CASSWTQGANYGYTF,TGCGCCAGCAGCTGGACGCAGGGGGCTAACTATGGCTACACCTTC
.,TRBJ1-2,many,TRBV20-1,CSAPTGMGGYTF,TGCAGTGCTCCTACAGGGATGGGGGGCTACACCTTC
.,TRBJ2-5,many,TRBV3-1,CASSQGIAAGETQYF,TGTGCCAGCAGCCAAGGTATAGCGGCCGGAGAGACCCAGTACTTC
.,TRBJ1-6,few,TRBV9,CASSPTQGNNSPLHF,TGTGCCAGCAGCCCGACACAGGGAAACAATTCACCCCTCCACTTT
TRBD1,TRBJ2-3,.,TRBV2,CASAQGAIRTDTQYF,TGTGCCAGCGCGCAGGGGGCAATACGCACAGATACGCAGTATTTT
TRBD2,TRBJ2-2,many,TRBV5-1,CASSLTGLAGDGELFF,TGCGCCAGCAGCTTGACCGGACTAGCGGGGGACGGGGAGCTGTTTTTT
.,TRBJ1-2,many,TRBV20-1,CSANGAAYGYTF,TGCAGTGCTAACGGAGCCGCCTATGGCTACACCTTC
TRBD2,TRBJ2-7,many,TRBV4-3,CASSQAWTSGSFEQYF,TGCGCCAGCAGCCAAGCCTGGACTAGCGGGAGTTTCGAGCAGTACTTC
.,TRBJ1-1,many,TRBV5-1,CASSLEVRAGTEAFF,TGCGCCAGCAGCTTGGAGGTCAGGGCTGGGACTGAAGCTTTCTTT
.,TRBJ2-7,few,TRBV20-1,CSATPLSEQYF,TGCAGTGCTACCCCGCTGAGCGAGCAGTACTTC
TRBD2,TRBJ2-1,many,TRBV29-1,CSGTSGANNEQFF,TGCAGCGGGACTAGCGGGGCGAACAATGAGCAGTTCTTC
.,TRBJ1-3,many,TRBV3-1,CASSQVTSGNTIYF,TGTGCCAGCAGCCAAGTTACATCTGGAAACACCATATATTTT
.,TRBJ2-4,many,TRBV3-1,CASSQGSGARVRWNTKNIQYF,TGTGCCAGCAGCCAAGGATCCGGCGCCAGGGTAAGGTGGAATACCAAAAACATTCAGTACTTC
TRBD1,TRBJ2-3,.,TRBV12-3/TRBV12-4,CASTPRGGSRDTQYF,TGTGCCAGCACCCCTAGAGGGGGCTCCCGAGATACGCAGTATTTT
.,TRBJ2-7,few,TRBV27,CASSLSGRGAFSYEQYF,TGTGCCAGCAGTTTATCGGGACGGGGGGCATTCAGCTACGAGCAGTACTTC
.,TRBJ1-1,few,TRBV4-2,CASSQDRSAGVSTEAFF,TGTGCCAGCAGCCAAGATCGAAGTGCAGGGGTGAGCACTGAAGCTTTCTTT
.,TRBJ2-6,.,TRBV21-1,CASSKDGGVGGANVLTF,TGTGCCAGCAGCAAAGATGGTGGGGTCGGTGGGGCCAACGTCCTGACTTTC
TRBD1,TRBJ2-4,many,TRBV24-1,CATSDPGQGRIQYF,TGTGCCACCAGTGACCCGGGACAGGGCCGGATTCAGTACTTC
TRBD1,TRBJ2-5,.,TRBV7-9,CASSFIGDRGQETQYF,TGTGCCAGCAGCTTTATCGGAGACAGGGGCCAAGAGACCCAGTACTTC
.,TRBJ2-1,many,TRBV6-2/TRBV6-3,CASRPGGGRRRGSYNEQFF,TGTGCCAGCAGACCAGGGGGGGGGCGTCGCCGTGGCTCCTACAATGAGCAGTTCTTC
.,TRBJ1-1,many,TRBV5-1,CASSLGGQGYTEAFF,TGCGCCAGCAGCTTGGGGGGTCAGGGTTACACTGAAGCTTTCTTT
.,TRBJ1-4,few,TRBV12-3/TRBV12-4,CASSPTGGNNEKLFF,TGTGCCAGCAGTCCCACGGGGGGAAATAATGAAAAACTGTTTTTT
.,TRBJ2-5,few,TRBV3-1,CASSQEATQETQYF,TGTGCCAGCAGCCAAGAAGCGACCCAAGAGACCCAGTACTTC